This entry is about one TCR beta chain. This clone was picked up a small number of times. The target of this receptor is not known. No much larger clonotype is one base removed from it; base qualities were not supplied. The immunoSEQ Assay was the method used to sequence TCRbeta CDR3 regions. After extraction, genomic DNA underwent amplification by bias-controlled multiplex PCR, followed by high-throughput sequencing. As for the original processing: To quantify the absolute abundance of each unique TCRbeta CDR3 region, sequences were collapsed and filtered. T cell fraction was estimated by normalizing TCRbeta template counts to usable DNA, which was measured by amplifying reference genes present in all nucleated cells. Repertoire TCRs were annotated as SARS-CoV-2-specific when V gene, CDR3 amino acid sequence and J gene were exactly matched to a known reactive TCR set. MIRA supplied the reference SARS-CoV-2 TCR set, which was filtered for enrichment in COVID-19-positive ImmuneCODE repertoires so that public or cross-reactive TCRs were removed. Using the MIRA antigens, annotated TCRs were further analysed by specific ORF or by position within an ORF. Breadth was defined as the number of annotated unique rearrangements divided by the total number of unique productive rearrangements, and depth was defined as the summed frequency of the annotated unique rearrangements. Two-sided Wilcoxon rank-sum tests were used to compare TCR breadth between groups. TCRdb re-hosts the immuneACCESS table, in-frame sequences only. Its copies lack some clones; in the studies checked, an unresolved V gene accounts for under half of them, and the cause for the rest is not known. D and trimming were read from the DNA, whereas the V and J calls and clone size are those reported in that table. The sample table shows some 520,000 clones, and around nine tenths are seen once. The top ten clones comprise 9.5% to 15% of the sample.

The sample is drawn from a study of Ad26.COV2.S vaccination and SARS-CoV-2 variants (dated by TCRdb to the early 2020s). For the study in its entirety: Vaccine-arm donors were drawn from COV1001, a multicentre, randomized, double-blind, placebo-controlled phase I-IIa trial of Ad26.COV2.S in healthy adults. Investigators did not know the trial group allocation while performing experiments and assessing outcomes. A total of 32 samples were included in the TCR-sequenced set, comprising around 19 Ad26.COV2.S vaccine recipients, 5 placebo recipients and 8 SARS-CoV-2 convalescent individuals. Trial participants were randomized into five groups of five, in which low-dose or high-dose Ad26.COV2.S was given once or twice, or placebo was given on both occasions. Dosing of Ad26.COV2.S was intramuscular, at either 5x10^10 or 1x10^11 viral particles, delivered as one shot or as two shots spaced 56 days apart. TCRbeta repertoire sequencing was used to assess the specificity and breadth of SARS-CoV-2-reactive T cell receptors after Ad26.COV2.S vaccination. Study-level results and caveats: The authors noted that the TCR breadth and depth analyses may have underestimated total T cell responses. Compared with placebo recipients, Ad26.COV2.S recipients showed higher spike-specific TCR breadth (P = 0.0014). After vaccination, substantial breadth of spike-specific CD8+ and CD4+ T cell responses was reported. Vaccine and placebo recipients had comparable non-spike TCR breadth, which fits with the vaccine containing only spike. The study was not powered for comparison of responses between vaccine doses or regimens.

Reading the label with the study, this specimen's treatment or condition is: 15 to 20 received Ad26.COV2.S at low or high dose, single or two shots; roughly five received placebo; per-sample allocation not given. Repertoires of vaccine and placebo recipients were sequenced from samples taken on day 63 after the first injection. Cohort 1b enrolled some 25 adults aged 18-55 years at a single site in Boston, USA, between 29 July and 7 August 2020. Ad26.COV2.S was a replication-incompetent adenovirus type 26 vector expressing a prefusion-stabilized SARS-CoV-2 spike protein from the original Wuhan strain. V is cut by 0 bases and J by 2 bases, and the space between the germline ends is 8 bases. Counted from cysteine to phenylalanine, this CDR3 has 14 amino acids. CDR3 DNA only is kept here, 42 bases in frame from base 1. Via the germline V gene (reference sequence), CDR1 is GTSNPN and CDR2 SVGIG.

This specimen consisted of peripheral blood, obtained in a trial of Ad26.COV2.S vaccine versus placebo. The sequence links TRBV30 to TRBJ1-3, with no confident D gene call. This TCR came from a person aged 18 to 59 who received the Ad26.COV2.S COVID-19 vaccine or a placebo. The bases are TGTGCCTGGAGTGTCCTAGGGACTGGAAACACCATATATTTT. This is translated as CAWSVLGTGNTIYF.